The rows below give T cell receptor beta chains drawn from one sample of a study of cytomegalovirus exposure and HLA in healthy donors. The data were produced by immunoSEQ multiplex PCR, yet TCRdb's version contains in-frame clones alone and is incomplete. The sample records over 85,000 clones, 81% being singletons. Specimen: PBMCs. The receptors here all came from a man between 40 and 49 years old in good health and CMV-seropositive. CDR3s include the opening cysteine and the closing phenylalanine or tryptophan. A D gene is named only where the DNA matches it firmly. Size is omitted from some rows. Given values are once, few, many or a class for expanded clones.

>TRBD1|.|TRBJ1-2|TRBV19
TGTGCCAGTCGAGACAGGGTAGACTATGGCTACACCTTC
CASRDRVDYGYTF
>.|.|TRBJ2-1|TRBV30
TGTGCCTGTACGGACAGCAGCGGAGCTTACGGAGAGCAGTTCTTC
CACTDSSGAYGEQFF
>TRBD1|.|TRBJ1-2|TRBV19
TGTGCCAGTAGTATCGACAGGGGGTTTGGCTACACCTTC
CASSIDRGFGYTF
>TRBD2|.|TRBJ2-1|TRBV6-6
TGTGCCAGCACTCCCAGACTAGCGGGCGAGGGTGAGCAGTTCTTC
CASTPRLAGEGEQFF
>.|.|TRBJ1-2|TRBV4-1
TGCGCCAGCAGCCAAGGTGACAGAAGGCCCTATGGCTACACCTTC
CASSQGDRRPYGYTF
>TRBD1|.|TRBJ2-3|TRBV19
TGTGCCAGTAGTATAGGACAGGGGGGCACAGATACGCAGTATTTT
CASSIGQGGTDTQYF
>.|.|TRBJ1-5|TRBV6-1
TGTGCCAGCAGTGATGCGTCGGGAGGGATCAATCAGCCCCAGCATTTT
CASSDASGGINQPQHF
>TRBD1|.|TRBJ1-2|TRBV9
TGTGCCAGCAGCGCCAGTAGTCGAATTTCGGGAGGGACAGGGGAAACTTTTAGCTATGGCTACACCTTC
CASSASSRISGGTGETFSYGYTF
>TRBD1|.|TRBJ1-5|TRBV10-2
TGCGCCAGCCAAAGACAGGGAGCTCAGCCCCAGCATTTT
CASQRQGAQPQHF
>.|.|TRBJ2-7|TRBV2
TGTGCCAGCAGTGGGGTGCGCCTGTCAGGGGAGCAGTACTTC
CASSGVRLSGEQYF
>.|.|TRBJ2-5|TRBV25-1
TGTGCCAGCAGGGGCGGGGAGACCCAGTACTTC
CASRGGETQYF
>.|once|TRBJ2-4|TRBV5-1
TGCGCCAGCAGCTTGGCCCCCGCGGGCGGCCAAAACATTCAGTACTTC
CASSLAPAGGQNIQYF
>.|.|TRBJ2-2|TRBV7-3
TGTGCCAGCAGCTTAACCGCCGGGTCCGCCGGGGAGCTGTTTTTT
CASSLTAGSAGELFF
>.|.|TRBJ2-7|TRBV10-3
TGTGCCATCAGCCTGCGGCAAGACTACGAGCAGTACTTC
CAISLRQDYEQYF
>TRBD1|.|TRBJ2-3|TRBV18
TGTGCCAGCTCACGGGACAGGGGCACAGATACGCAGTATTTT
CASSRDRGTDTQYF
>.|.|TRBJ2-3|TRBV28
TGTGCCAGTAACAGGGAATGGGAAGATACGCAGTATTTT
CASNREWEDTQYF
>TRBD1|.|TRBJ1-1|TRBV6-5
TGTGCCAGCAGCCACGGACAGGGAATTTATACTGAAGCTTTCTTT
CASSHGQGIYTEAFF
>.|.|TRBJ2-2|TRBV5-4
TGTGCCAGCAGCTTGAAAACTAGAGGTCCGACCGGGGAGCTGTTTTTT
CASSLKTRGPTGELFF
>TRBD1|.|TRBJ1-1|TRBV27
TGTGCCAGCAGTTTATCGGGACAGGAGTACACTGAAGCTTTCTTT
CASSLSGQEYTEAFF
>.|.|TRBJ2-5|TRBV5-1
TGCGCCAGCAGCTTGGGTCAGGGGGGAGAGACCCAGTACTTC
CASSLGQGGETQYF
>TRBD1|once|TRBJ2-2|TRBV2
TGTGCCAGCAGTGGGCCAGGGGGCGGGATCGGGGAGCTGTTTTTT
CASSGPGGGIGELFF
>TRBD1|once|TRBJ1-2|TRBV7-6
TGTGCCAGCAGCCAGGGACAGGGGTATGGCTACACCTTC
CASSQGQGYGYTF
>TRBD2|.|TRBJ2-5|TRBV7-9
TGTGCCAGCAGCTTAAGTATCTTGGGGGGGGAGACCCAGTACTTC
CASSLSILGGETQYF
>TRBD1|.|TRBJ2-3|TRBV7-2
TGTGCCAGCAGCTCCGGGACAGGGGGAGCAGATACGCAGTATTTT
CASSSGTGGADTQYF
>.|few|TRBJ1-5|TRBV5-5
TGTGCCAGCAGCTTGTGGCACCATAGCAATCAGCCCCAGCATTTT
CASSLWHHSNQPQHF
>TRBD1|.|TRBJ1-2|TRBV5-1
TGCGCCAGCAGCAGATTACAGGGGGACGGGGACTATGGCTACACCTTC
CASSRLQGDGDYGYTF
>.|few|TRBJ2-2|TRBV19
TGTGCCAGTATTAAGGACTCCACCGGGGAGCTGTTTTTT
CASIKDSTGELFF
>TRBD1|.|TRBJ1-4|TRBV18
TGTGCCAGCTCACCCGGGACAGGGAATGAAAAACTGTTTTTT
CASSPGTGNEKLFF
>TRBD1|.|TRBJ2-3|TRBV7-9
TGTGCCAGCAGTTCTCAAGGACAGGGGGCGTTGGCAGATACGCAGTATTTT
CASSSQGQGALADTQYF
>.|few|TRBJ1-1|TRBV30
TGTGCCTGCCTACGTCGGAGAGCGGGGAACACTGAAGCTTTCTTT
CACLRRRAGNTEAFF
>.|.|TRBJ2-1|TRBV10-1
TGCGCCAGCAGTGAATTGACTCAAAGGAGCTCCTACAATGAGCAGTTCTTC
CASSELTQRSSYNEQFF
>.|.|TRBJ2-1|TRBV2
TGTGCCAGCAGTGAAGCTAGAGCGGTTGAGCAGTTCTTC
CASSEARAVEQFF
>.|.|TRBJ2-2|TRBV12-2
TGTGCAAGTCGCGGGGGACTTCCCAAGGCCACCGGGGAGCTGTTTTTT
CASRGGLPKATGELFF
>TRBD2|.|TRBJ2-7|TRBV28
TGTGCCAGCACTAAGGCTCGACTAGCCGGATATAGGGGCGGGGAGCAGTACTTC
CASTKARLAGYRGGEQYF
>.|.|TRBJ2-5|TRBV6-5
TGTGCCAGCAGTTTGTCCAGACAAGAGACCCAGTACTTC
CASSLSRQETQYF
>TRBD1|.|TRBJ1-1|TRBV20-1
TGCAGTGCTAGTGAGGACAGGGAGACTTTCTTT
CSASEDRETFF
>TRBD1|.|TRBJ2-2|TRBV5-1
TGCGCCAGCAGCTGGGACAGAAACACCGGGGAGCTGTTTTTT
CASSWDRNTGELFF